This T cell receptor (beta chain) was observed in a study of neurological immune-mediated disorders. Overall study findings and caveats: It was the repertoires of 18 of 34 multiple sclerosis patients that phylogenetic grouping placed in one related-CDR3 cluster, which is a possible signature.

The CDR3 loop spans 15 amino acids. V was cut by 6 bases and J by 5 bases, with 19 bases left in between. Synthesis of cDNA was performed by 5'RACE using 10-nucleotide random UMIs. TCRdb independently ran MiXCR on the 5' RACE reads; one entry per CDR3 protein. The sample includes 65,000 to 70,000 distinct CDR3 sequences, 4.1% seen only once; the top ten take 2.6%. Remarks on this clonotype: The target antigen is unknown.

PBMCs stored at -80 C, 2 million in total, were the source of the unsorted libraries. This receptor was taken from a man aged 50 or older with multiple sclerosis. Sequencing was carried out using PBMCs. The J gene is TRBJ1-1, the V gene TRBV12-3 or TRBV12-4, with a tentative D call TRBD1 (5 bases). The CDR3 loop is CASSVHRGSQTEAFF. As DNA, the CDR3 is TGTGCCAGCAGCGTGCACCGGGGGAGTCAGACTGAAGCTTTCTTT.